This T cell receptor beta chain came from a study of prognosis after radiotherapy for stage I lung cancer listed by TCRdb under 2021. Background on the whole study: Between early 2018 and January 2019, 20 or so stage I NSCLC patients were enrolled in Nanjing, China. Roughly 14 of the patients presented with newly diagnosed primary stage I lung tumors; a few had oligometastatic NSCLC following surgical resection of the primary tumor. Image-guided IMRT or VMAT was used to deliver SBRT in 3 to 5 fractions at a biologically effective dose of at least 100 Gy. On tumor histology, roughly 11 patients had adenocarcinoma and about seven had squamous cell carcinoma. The cohort included about twelve men and about 6 women, with a median age of approximately 75 years and a range of about 53 to 85 years. After SBRT, distant metastases developed in about 20% of the 19 patients at a median of 7 months, while the remaining 15 patients had no significant progression. Peripheral blood TCR beta repertoires were profiled in stage I NSCLC patients before and after stereotactic body radiotherapy, and the study then linked these repertoires to distant failure. For each of the approximately 19 patients, one blood sample was taken before SBRT and one after, so the study sequenced some 40 samples in total. All patients were regarded as medically inoperable, because of comorbidities in roughly twelve patients and refusal of surgery in more than 5 patients. Concurrent therapy was not administered to any patient alongside SBRT.

Clipping removes 6 bases from V and 8 bases from J, with 13 as the unmatched junction base count. CDR1 LGHNT and CDR2 FRNRAP were looked up in the germline V gene. The CDR3 runs 16 residues from the cysteine to the phenylalanine. The only DNA kept is the CDR3, 48 bases in frame from the first base. Two rounds of multiplex PCR were performed to amplify the TCR beta CDR3 region from genomic DNA. The first PCR round used primers specific to each TRBV and TRBJ gene, and the primer sequences were filed in Chinese patent CN105087789A. Universal primers were used in the second round of PCR. The Roche High Pure PCR Template Preparation Kit was used to extract genomic DNA from frozen PBMCs. The libraries underwent paired-end sequencing with 151 bp reads on an Illumina HiSeq 3000. In the authors' own workflow: CutAdapt was used to remove raw reads lacking the multiplex PCR primer sequences. PEAR was used to merge high-quality paired reads into contigs. TRB V, D and J gene segments were assigned to each contig with MiXCR by alignment to reference sequences. To remove sequencing errors, CDR3 sequences were clustered according to base quality and sequence similarity. Shannon entropy, normalized by the natural log of the productive TCR sequence number, served as the measure of diversity. To get clonality, Shannon entropy was divided by the natural log of the number of unique clonotypes, and that result was subtracted from one. The Youden index of ROC curves was used to select progression-free survival cut-offs for repertoire metrics, and analyses were performed in R 3.5.3. The public sequencing data were trimmed at Q25 with fastp and processed into clonotypes with MiXCR by TCRdb, which kept only in-frame beta chains. Entries that share a CDR3 protein sequence are merged under the most common genes and DNA. What appears here as the V and J calls and clone size reflects TCRdb's work, not the paper's. This sample has about 17,000 distinct CDR3 sequences in its table, and approximately 17% of those were observed once. The leading ten clones occupy more than 35% of the sample.

Study-level results and caveats: Post-SBRT Shannon entropy and its change from baseline were lower in patients who developed distant metastases; baseline Shannon entropy was not associated with metastases. No adjustment for multiple comparisons was applied to any of the reported P values. The study was limited by its small cohort and short follow-up, and the findings require independent validation. No determination of tumor specificity was made for expanded TCR clones. After SBRT, the count of unique TCR clones dropped from a median of around 10,000 beforehand to roughly 7,100 afterward (Wilcoxon paired P=0.011). Differences in TRBV and TRBJ usage frequencies by metastasis status were reportedly observed in two V genes at baseline and in several V and two J genes after SBRT.

A history of other malignancies or of prior chemotherapy or radiotherapy was absent in all patients, and node-negative disease was shown on CT and PET/CT in all patients. At each of two time points, about 6 milliliters of peripheral venous blood were collected into EDTA tubes. Ficoll-Paque Plus density-gradient centrifugation was used to isolate PBMCs. Samples were stored at -80°C immediately after collection until analysis. The table lists this clonotype with many counts. It has no known antigen specificity. No much larger clone is present one base from it, and per-base qualities are unavailable. The sample here was PBMCs, taken before or after stereotactic body radiation therapy (not recorded which). The receptor was isolated from a donor aged 50 or older with non-small cell lung cancer. The sequence joins TRBV12-5 to TRBJ1-4, and 9 bases in between align with TRBD1. The nucleotides read TGTGCTAGTGGACCGGGACAGGGTTCGATATCGGAAAAACTGTTTTTT. The translation is CASGPGQGSISEKLFF. Reference TRBV12-5 and TRBJ1-4 genes cover what lies past the CDR3, so the full variable domain is DARVTQTPRHKVTEMGQEVTMRCQPILGHNTVFWYRQTMMQGLELLAYFRNRAPLDDSGMPKDRFSAEMPDATLATLKIQPSEPRDSAVYFCASGPGQGSISEKLFFGSGTQLSVL.